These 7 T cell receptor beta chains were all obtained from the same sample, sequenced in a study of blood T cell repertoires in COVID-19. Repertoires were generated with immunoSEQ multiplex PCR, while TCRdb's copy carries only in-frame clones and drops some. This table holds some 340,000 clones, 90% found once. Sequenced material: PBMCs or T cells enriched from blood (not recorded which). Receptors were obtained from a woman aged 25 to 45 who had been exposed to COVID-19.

The CDR3 region is CAISDPTGGTEAFF. DNA of the CDR3: TGTGCCATCAGTGACCCCACGGGGGGCACTGAAGCTTTCTTT. The V and J genes are TRBV10-3 and TRBJ1-1, with D tentatively TRBD1 (5 bases). The ends were cut back, 3 bases at V and 4 bases at J, with 12 bases in the middle. This CDR3 spans 14 amino acids. The germline V gene has CDR1 ENHRY and CDR2 SYGVKD.

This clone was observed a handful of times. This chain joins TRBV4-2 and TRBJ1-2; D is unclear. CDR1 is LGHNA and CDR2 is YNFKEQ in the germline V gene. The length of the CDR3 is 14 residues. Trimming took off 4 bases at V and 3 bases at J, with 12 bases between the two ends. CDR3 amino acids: CASSRLRRDYGYTF. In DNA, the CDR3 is TGTGCCAGCAGCCGACTTAGGAGGGACTATGGCTACACCTTC.

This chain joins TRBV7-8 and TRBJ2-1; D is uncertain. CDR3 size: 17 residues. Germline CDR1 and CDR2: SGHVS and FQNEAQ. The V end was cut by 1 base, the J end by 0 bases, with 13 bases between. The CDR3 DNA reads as TGTGCCAGCAGCTTAGGGGCAGGCCTAAGCTCCTACAATGAGCAGTTCTTC. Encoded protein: CASSLGAGLSSYNEQFF. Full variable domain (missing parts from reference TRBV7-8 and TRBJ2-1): GAGVSQSPRYKVAKRGQDVALRCDPISGHVSLFWYQQALGQGPEFLTYFQNEAQLDKSGLPSDRFFAERPEGSVSTLKIQRTQQEDSAVYLCASSLGAGLSSYNEQFFGPGTRLTVL.

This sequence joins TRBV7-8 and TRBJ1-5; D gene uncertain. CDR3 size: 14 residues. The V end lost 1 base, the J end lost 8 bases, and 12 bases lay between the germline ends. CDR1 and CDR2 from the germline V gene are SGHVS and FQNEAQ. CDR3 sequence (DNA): TGTGCCAGCAGCTTAGGTGCCTCCCGGGAGCCCCAGCATTTT. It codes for CASSLGASREPQHF.

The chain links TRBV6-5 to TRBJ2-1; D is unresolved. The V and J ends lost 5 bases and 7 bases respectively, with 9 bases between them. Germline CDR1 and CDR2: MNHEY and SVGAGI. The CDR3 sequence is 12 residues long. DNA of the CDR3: TGTGCCAGCAGTCACCTAGAGAATGAGCAGTTCTTC. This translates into CASSHLENEQFF.

The CDR3 coding sequence is TGTGCCAGCAGTGAAAACCGGGTTCTAGATACGCAGTATTTT. It codes for CASSENRVLDTQYF. This chain uses TRBV6-1 with TRBJ2-3; D is uncertain. In germline, CDR1 is MNHNS, CDR2 SASEGT. This CDR3 has 14 residues. V lost 2 bases to trimming and J lost 5 bases, with 11 bases between them.

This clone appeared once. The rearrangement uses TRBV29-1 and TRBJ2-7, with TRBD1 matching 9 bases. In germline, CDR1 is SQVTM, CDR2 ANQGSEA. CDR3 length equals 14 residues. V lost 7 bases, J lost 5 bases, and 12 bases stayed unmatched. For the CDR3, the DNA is TGCAGCGGTAAACAACCGGGACAGGGTGACGAGCAGTACTTC. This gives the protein CSGKQPGQGDEQYF.